The next 10 T cell receptor beta chains were all read from a single sample in a study of identical twins. TCRdb used MiXCR to reprocess the 5' RACE reads, holding one entry per CDR3 protein. The table has about 100,000 distinct CDR3 sequences, 5.9% seen once; the top ten hold roughly 12%. The sample taken for sequencing was memory T cells sorted from blood. Receptors originate from a woman between 50 and 59 years old in good health.

This clonotype has a count of ten or more. The V and J genes are TRBV21-1 and TRBJ2-7; no DNA check was done on the table's D call, TRBD2. TRBV21-1 is tagged as a pseudogene. CDR3 length: 15 amino acids. The CDR3 sequence is CASSKLASGSYEQYV. The DNA for the CDR3 is TGTGCCAGCAGCAAATTGGCTAGCGGGTCCTACGAGCAGTACGTC.

This clonotype was recorded many times. One end of the junction is discordant with germline, which a read error may explain. This rearrangement joins TRBV10-3 to TRBJ1-5; D is perhaps TRBD1 (5 bases). CDR1 and CDR2 from the germline V gene are ENHRY and SYGVKD. This CDR3 is built from 13 residues. CDR3 residues: CATSGGAEQPQHF. CDR3 coding DNA: TGTGCCACCAGTGGAGGGGCGGAACAGCCCCAGCATTTT.

There are many counts of this clonotype. This chain links TRBV12-3 or TRBV12-4 with TRBJ1-1, with a weak D call TRBD1 (5 bases). V shed 2 bases and J shed 1 base, with 11 bases lying between them. The CDR3 covers 15 residues. The CDR3 sequence is CASSLSLGGNTEAFF. The CDR3 DNA is TGTGCCAGCAGTTTATCCCTGGGGGGGAACACTGAAGCTTTCTTT.

This clonotype was counted ten times or more. The V call is TRBV3-1, the J call TRBJ2-4; D is uncertain. Trimming cost V 1 base and J 1 base, with 8 bases left between them. The CDR3 length is 15 residues. Germline lookup yields CDR1 LGHDT and CDR2 YNNKEL (reference sequence). CDR3 nucleotides: TGTGCCAGCAGCCAAGCCCTCGGGGCCAAAAACATTCAGTACTTC. Its protein is CASSQALGAKNIQYF.

This clonotype showed up many times. The V call is TRBV25-1, the J call TRBJ1-1; 7 nucleotides line up with TRBD1. Looked up from germline, CDR1 is MGHDK and CDR2 is SYGVNS. J was trimmed by 11 bases and V by 7 bases; bases with no gene match: 7. CDR3 length: 11 amino acids. CDR3 sequence reads: CASTFDRDAFF. The CDR3 DNA is TGTGCCAGCACCTTTGACAGGGACGCTTTCTTT.

This clonotype has ten or more counts. The chain recombines TRBV20-1 with TRBJ2-3; the match to TRBD2 covers 10 bases. This CDR3 is built from 15 residues. CDR1 is DFQATT and CDR2 is SNEGSKA in the germline V gene (reference sequence). V shed 8 bases and J 2 bases; nucleotides not matched to a gene: 10. The CDR3 DNA sequence: TGCAGTACCTACCAAGCGGGAGGGACCACAGATACGCAGTATTTT. Translating gives CSTYQAGGTTDTQYF.

J is TRBJ1-5 and V is TRBV12-3 or TRBV12-4; TRBD1 matches 10 bases. The CDR3 sequence is 16 residues long. Written as DNA, the CDR3 is TGTAACAGCAGTGCACCGGGACAGGGGAGCAATCAGCCCCAGCATTTT. It yields the protein CNSSAPGQGSNQPQHF.

This clonotype was observed many times. The J gene is TRBJ1-1, the V gene TRBV7-9; D not certain. The CDR3 sequence is 17 residues long. The V gene's germline CDR1 is SEHNR and CDR2 FQNEAQ (reference sequence). V shed 5 bases and J shed 7 bases, with 26 bases lying between them. The CDR3 region has the DNA TGTGCCAGCAGCCCTTATACCCTACGGGAACCAGATATTGAAGCTTTCTTT. It is translated as CASSPYTLREPDIEAFF.

This clonotype occurred many times. The chain carries TRBV18 and TRBJ2-1; TRBD2 agrees at 8 bases. Germline assignment: CDR1 KGHSH and CDR2 LQKENI. The ends lost 3 bases at V and 3 bases at J; junction bases unmatched: 10. This CDR3 spans 17 amino acids. The CDR3 loop is CASSPSTGTRGYNEQFF. Here the CDR3 DNA reads TGTGCCAGCTCACCTTCGACCGGGACTAGGGGCTACAATGAGCAGTTCTTC.

This clonotype has a count of ten or more. This sequence joins TRBV25-1 and TRBJ1-5; weak D call: TRBD1 (6 bases). Germline CDR1 and CDR2: MGHDK and SYGVNS. Between the trimmed V and J ends, which lost 4 bases and 1 base, there was a span of 17 bases. The CDR3 has 17 residues. Written as DNA, the CDR3 is TGTGCCAGCAGTGGAGTCGGGGGGCGCGAAAGCAATCAGCCCCAGCATTTT. It codes for CASSGVGGRESNQPQHF.